This T cell receptor beta chain was recovered during a study of identical twins listed by TCRdb under 2016. Describing the broader study: TCR alpha and beta repertoires from monozygotic twins, unrelated adults of various ages and cord blood were deep-sequenced to test whether fetal clonotypes persist. To rule out contamination, replicate twin experiments were performed at different times with different library preparation protocols. Here is what the overall study found, with its caveats: Abundant cord blood beta clonotypes carried fewer insertions; young adult naive repertoires showed a weaker similar trend, while memory repertoires showed none. Compared with coincidental sharing between unrelated individuals, out-of-frame TCR alpha sequences shared between twins showed an excess of sequences with low generation probability. Invariant T cells such as MAIT and iNKT could partly confound zero-insertion analyses, although diverse VJ usage argued against such confounding for most clonotypes. In beta out-of-frame sequences, excess twin sharing was weaker, because having fewer shared sequences lowered the signal-to-noise ratio. In monozygotic twins, recombination models systematically underestimated out-of-frame TCR alpha sharing, but the models matched the sharing seen between unrelated individuals. Because the same donors could not be followed over many years, conclusions were based on cross-sectional statistical analysis.

Every donor was a healthy Caucasian. Ten or more counts support this clonotype. There is no known antigen for this receptor. Base qualities are not at hand, and no much larger clone is one base apart. The CDR3 holds 11 amino acids from the cysteine to the phenylalanine. This entry keeps only the CDR3 DNA: 33 bases, framed from base 1. V is reduced by 3 bases and J by 7 bases, leaving a spacing of 6 bases between them. The germline V gene (reference sequence) provides CDR1 SEHNR and CDR2 FQNEAQ. Library generation was performed with 5' RACE. Sequenced using an Illumina HiSeq 2000. Template switching added a universal primer binding site, and the final cDNA carried a unique molecular identifier that allowed TCR cDNA molecules to be counted accurately. Specific primers in the conserved constant-segment region were used to synthesize first-strand cDNA for the TCR alpha and beta chains. To control for contamination, every cDNA library was double barcoded, receiving both a SMART-Mk sample barcode and Illumina barcodes. TruSeq adapter sequences, together with Illumina sample barcodes, were added in two successive PCR steps. The Illumina HiSeq platform was used with custom primers to sequence TCR alpha and beta cDNA libraries. Concerning the study's data processing: MiGEC was used to process raw reads and extract unique molecular identifiers, and MiXCR was used to find CDR3 positions. For each individual, recombination models were inferred using an EM algorithm with the repgenHMM and IGoR tools. The analysis of shared clonotypes was done with the tcR package in R, with sharing normalized by the product of cloneset sizes. To study raw recombination free of thymic and clonal selection effects, out-of-frame nonproductive sequences were analyzed. Using fastp trimming at Q25 and MiXCR clonotype assembly, TCRdb reanalyzed the public sequencing data and kept in-frame beta chains. Rows merge per CDR3 protein into single entries with the most common DNA and genes. TCRdb, not the original authors, processed these V and J calls. Across this sample there are some 1,700,000 distinct CDR3 sequences, with around 29% seen only once. The top ten hold about 0.25% of the sample.

The TCR was taken from a newborn girl in good health. The sequence joins TRBV7-9 to TRBJ2-5; the D gene cannot be named for sure. Material for sequencing was cord blood. The nucleotides are TGTGCCAGCAGCTTCTTTGGGACCCAGTACTTC. The encoded protein is CASSFFGTQYF.